This TCR beta chain was identified in a study of a mutant IDH1 vaccine in newly diagnosed glioma. About the research overall: Before enrollment, patients got radiotherapy alone, temozolomide alone, or mostly the combination. Study observations and caveats: Alterations occurring in top peripheral T cell clonotypes seemed unrelated to pseudoprogression.

Libraries were prepared by immunoSEQ multiplex PCR; TCRdb keeps only in-frame clonotypes and omits some of them. The repertoire holds around 50,000 clones, with 80% to 90% as singletons. V dropped 4 bases and J dropped 4; count of bases not matched to a gene: 7. Germline V gives CDR1 SNHLY, CDR2 FYNNEI. The CDR3 contains 15 residues. Time point: baseline, week 1 (first vaccination visit). Indicated treatment: pre-vaccination baseline after standard-of-care therapy. Each tumor in the donors was a new WHO grade 3 or 4 astrocytoma, IDH1-mutant and ATRX-lost. This clone was found once. Antigen: not known. The starting material was PBMCs, obtained from a glioma patient treated with radiotherapy, temozolomide or both. V is TRBV2 and J is TRBJ1-2, with 9 bases matching TRBD1. The clonotype originates from a man aged 40-50 years with glioma. In DNA, the CDR3 is TGTGCCAGCAGTGGGGGACAGGGAGGGAGCTATGGCTACACCTTC. Its protein is CASSGGQGGSYGYTF.